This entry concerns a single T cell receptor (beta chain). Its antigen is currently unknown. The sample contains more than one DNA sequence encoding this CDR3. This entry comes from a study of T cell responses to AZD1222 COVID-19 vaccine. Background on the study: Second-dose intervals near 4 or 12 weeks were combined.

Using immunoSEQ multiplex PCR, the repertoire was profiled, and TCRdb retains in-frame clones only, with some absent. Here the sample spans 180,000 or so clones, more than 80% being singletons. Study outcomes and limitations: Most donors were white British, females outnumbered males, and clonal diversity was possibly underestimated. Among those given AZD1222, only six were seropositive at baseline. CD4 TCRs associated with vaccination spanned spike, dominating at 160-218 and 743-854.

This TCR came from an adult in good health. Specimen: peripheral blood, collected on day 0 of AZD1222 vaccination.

The CDR3 loop reads CASSPGASNQPQHF. In DNA, the CDR3 is TGTGCCAGCTCACCAGGGGCTAGCAATCAGCCCCAGCATTTT. The chain employs TRBV18 and TRBJ1-5, with D possibly matching TRBD1 (5 bases). The CDR3 spans 14 residues. V was pared by 2 bases and J by 0 bases, with 5 bases between. The germline V gene has CDR1 KGHSH and CDR2 LQKENI.